Listed below are T cell receptor beta chains from one sample, sequenced in a study of cytomegalovirus exposure and HLA in healthy donors. Some clones are missing from TCRdb's copy, which holds only in-frame ones; the method was immunoSEQ multiplex PCR. The data show 150,000 to 200,000 clones, 65% to 85% seen once. Sequences were obtained from PBMCs. Receptors originate from a male donor in good health and CMV-seropositive. CDR3s include the opening cysteine and the closing phenylalanine or tryptophan. D genes are given only for firm matches. Where a row states a size, it is once, few, many or the class of an expanded clone; other rows omit it.

size	V	D	J	DNA	CDR3
NA	TRBV27	NA	TRBJ2-7	TGTGCCAGCAGGAACCTACAGGGATACGAGCAGTACTTC	CASRNLQGYEQYF
NA	TRBV6-5	NA	TRBJ1-1	TGTGCCAGCAGTTACACAGGGACATTGAACACTGAAGCTTTCTTT	CASSYTGTLNTEAFF
NA	TRBV2	TRBD2	TRBJ2-1	TGTGCCAGGCTAGCGGGAGCTGGGTACAATGAGCAGTTCTTC	CARLAGAGYNEQFF
NA	TRBV30	TRBD2	TRBJ2-2	TGTGCCTGGCGGGAGGTTAACACCGGGGAGCTGTTTTTT	CAWREVNTGELFF
few	TRBV27	TRBD1	TRBJ1-6	TGTGCCAGCAGTCCACTCCCCGGCCAGGGGGCAAAATCACCCCTCCACTTT	CASSPLPGQGAKSPLHF
NA	TRBV15	NA	TRBJ2-7	TGTGCCACCAGCAGAGGGAGGAGTACCTACGAGCAGTACTTC	CATSRGRSTYEQYF
few	TRBV7-2	TRBD1	TRBJ1-2	TGTGCCAGCAGCTTAAGACAGGGGGATGGCTACACCTTC	CASSLRQGDGYTF
NA	TRBV5-1	TRBD2	TRBJ2-5	TGCGCCAGCAGCTTGGCGGGAGGGCCGGAGACCCAGTACTTC	CASSLAGGPETQYF
NA	TRBV7-8	TRBD1	TRBJ2-5	TGTGCCAGCAGCTTAGCGGGACAGAGAGAGACCCAGTACTTC	CASSLAGQRETQYF
NA	TRBV28	TRBD1	TRBJ2-3	TGTGCCAGCAGCTCTGGACAGGGGTGGGGAGATACGCAGTATTTT	CASSSGQGWGDTQYF
NA	TRBV9	NA	TRBJ1-5	TGTGCCAGCAGCGACGGGACTAGATATCAGCCCCAGCATTTT	CASSDGTRYQPQHF
NA	TRBV5-1	NA	TRBJ2-1	TGCGCCAGCAGCTTGGAACTAGCAACCTACAATGAGCAGTTCTTC	CASSLELATYNEQFF
NA	TRBV30	NA	TRBJ1-3	TGTGCCTGGGAGACAGGCTCTGGAAACACCATATATTTT	CAWETGSGNTIYF
NA	TRBV6-6	NA	TRBJ2-5	TGTGCCAGCCTCTCCGGGAGAGTAGAGACCCAGTACTTC	CASLSGRVETQYF
NA	TRBV4-1	NA	TRBJ2-1	TGCGCCAGCAGCCAGACCGGGACTCCCACCAATGAGCAGTTCTTC	CASSQTGTPTNEQFF
NA	TRBV7-9	TRBD1	TRBJ1-5	TGTGCCAGCAGCTTGACAGGGGGGAACAATCAGCCCCAGCATTTT	CASSLTGGNNQPQHF
NA	TRBV14	NA	TRBJ2-5	TGTGCCAGCAGCTTTTTAGGGGGGGAGGAGACCCAGTACTTC	CASSFLGGEETQYF
NA	TRBV11-3	TRBD1	TRBJ2-1	TGTGCCAGCAGCTTAGGCAGGGGGCTTCCCGGTGAGCAGTTCTTC	CASSLGRGLPGEQFF
NA	TRBV6-1	NA	TRBJ2-7	TGTGCCAGCAGTGTCACTAGGTCCTACGAGCAGTACTTC	CASSVTRSYEQYF
NA	TRBV5-4	TRBD1	TRBJ2-3	TGTGCCAGCAGCACCGGACAGGGGCAGGATACGCAGTATTTT	CASSTGQGQDTQYF
NA	TRBV5-1	TRBD2	TRBJ2-5	TGCGCCAGCAGCTTGCGGGGCGGGAGTGAGACCCAGTACTTC	CASSLRGGSETQYF
NA	TRBV5-1	TRBD2	TRBJ2-2	TGCGCCAGCGGATTGACTAGCGGGCGAACCGGGGAGCTGTTTTTT	CASGLTSGRTGELFF
NA	TRBV18	TRBD2	TRBJ2-1	TGTGCCAGCTCACCCGGACTAGCGGACAATGAGCAGTTCTTC	CASSPGLADNEQFF
few	TRBV9	TRBD2	TRBJ2-1	TGTGCCAGCAGCGCCTTTAGCGGGAGCTCCTACAATGAGCAGTTCTTC	CASSAFSGSSYNEQFF
NA	TRBV11-3	TRBD1	TRBJ2-7	TGTGCCAGCAGCTTAGTACCGCTACGGGACAGAGCCTGCGAGCAGTACTTC	CASSLVPLRDRACEQYF
NA	TRBV5-1	TRBD2	TRBJ2-7	TGCGCCAGCAGCCCAACCCTAGCGGGAGGCCTCTACGAGCAGTACTTC	CASSPTLAGGLYEQYF
NA	TRBV7-6	NA	TRBJ2-7	TGTGCCAGCAGCTTAACTCCGGACTCCTACGAGCAGTATTTC	CASSLTPDSYEQYF
NA	TRBV28	TRBD1	TRBJ2-6	TGTGCCAGCAGCCCGGGACAGATCTCTGGGGCCAACGTCCTGACTTTC	CASSPGQISGANVLTF
NA	TRBV28	TRBD2	TRBJ2-5	TGTGCCAGCAGTGCGGGGGAGGGGAGGGGAGAGACCCAGTACTTC	CASSAGEGRGETQYF
few	TRBV5-1	NA	TRBJ2-5	TGCGCCAGCAGCTTGGAGGCGGCCCAAGAGACCCAGTACTTC	CASSLEAAQETQYF
NA	TRBV14	NA	TRBJ2-4	TGTGCCAGCAGCCAAGAGAGAGGACTAGCCAAAAACATTCAGTACTTC	CASSQERGLAKNIQYF
NA	TRBV28	NA	TRBJ1-1	TGTGCCAGCAGTCTAGGAGGGGACCGTGAAGCTTTCTTT	CASSLGGDREAFF